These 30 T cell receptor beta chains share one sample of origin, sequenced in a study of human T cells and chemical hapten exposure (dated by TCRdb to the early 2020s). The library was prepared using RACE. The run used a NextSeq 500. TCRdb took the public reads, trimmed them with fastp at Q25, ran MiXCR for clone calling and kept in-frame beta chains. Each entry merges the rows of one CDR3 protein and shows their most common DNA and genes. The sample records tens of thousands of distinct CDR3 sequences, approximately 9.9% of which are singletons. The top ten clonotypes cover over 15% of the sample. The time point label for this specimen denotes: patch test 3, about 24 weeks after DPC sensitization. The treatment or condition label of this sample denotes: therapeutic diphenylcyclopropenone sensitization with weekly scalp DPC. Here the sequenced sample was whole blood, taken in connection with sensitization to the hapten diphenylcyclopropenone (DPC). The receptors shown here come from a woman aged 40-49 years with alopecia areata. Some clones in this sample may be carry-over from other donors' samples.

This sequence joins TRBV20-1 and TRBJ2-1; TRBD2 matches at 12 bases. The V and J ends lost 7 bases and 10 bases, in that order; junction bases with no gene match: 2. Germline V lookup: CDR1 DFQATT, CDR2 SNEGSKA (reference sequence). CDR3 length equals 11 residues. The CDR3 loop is CSVTSGGEQFF. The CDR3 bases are TGCAGTGTTACTAGCGGGGGGGAGCAGTTCTTC.

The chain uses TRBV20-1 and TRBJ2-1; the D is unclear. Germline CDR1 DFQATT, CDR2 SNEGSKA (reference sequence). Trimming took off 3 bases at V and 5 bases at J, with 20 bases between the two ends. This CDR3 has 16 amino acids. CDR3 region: CSASKRLAPLNNEQFF. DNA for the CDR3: TGCAGTGCTAGCAAGAGACTCGCACCCCTAAACAATGAGCAGTTCTTC.

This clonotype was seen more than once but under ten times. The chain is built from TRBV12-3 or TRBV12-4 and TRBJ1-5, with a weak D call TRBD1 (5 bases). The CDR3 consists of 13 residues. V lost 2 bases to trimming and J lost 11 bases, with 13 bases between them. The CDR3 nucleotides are TGTGCCAGCAGTTTACGTGTAGGGGCGGCCCAGCATTTT. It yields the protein CASSLRVGAAQHF.

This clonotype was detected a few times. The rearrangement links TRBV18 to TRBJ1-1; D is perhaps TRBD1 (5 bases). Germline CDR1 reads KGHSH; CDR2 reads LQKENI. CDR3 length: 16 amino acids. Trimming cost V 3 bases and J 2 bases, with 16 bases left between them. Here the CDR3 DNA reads TGTGCCAGCTCACCGATAGCGGTCAGGGCTAACACTGAAGCTTTCTTT. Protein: CASSPIAVRANTEAFF.

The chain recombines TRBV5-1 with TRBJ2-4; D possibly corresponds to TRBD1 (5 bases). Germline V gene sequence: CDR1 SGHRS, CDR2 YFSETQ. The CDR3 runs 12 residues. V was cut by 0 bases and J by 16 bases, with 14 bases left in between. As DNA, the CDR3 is TGCGCCAGCAGCTTGGAACAGGCCCCCTTATACTTC. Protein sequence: CASSLEQAPLYF.

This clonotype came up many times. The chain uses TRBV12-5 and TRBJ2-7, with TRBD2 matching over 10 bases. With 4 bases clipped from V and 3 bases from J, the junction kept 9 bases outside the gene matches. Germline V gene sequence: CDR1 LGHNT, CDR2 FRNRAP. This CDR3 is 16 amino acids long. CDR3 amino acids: CASGSAWTSGLYEQYF. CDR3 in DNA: TGTGCTAGTGGTTCGGCATGGACTAGCGGCCTCTACGAGCAGTACTTC. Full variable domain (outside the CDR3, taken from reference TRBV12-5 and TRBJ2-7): DARVTQTPRHKVTEMGQEVTMRCQPILGHNTVFWYRQTMMQGLELLAYFRNRAPLDDSGMPKDRFSAEMPDATLATLKIQPSEPRDSAVYFCASGSAWTSGLYEQYFGPGTRLTVT.

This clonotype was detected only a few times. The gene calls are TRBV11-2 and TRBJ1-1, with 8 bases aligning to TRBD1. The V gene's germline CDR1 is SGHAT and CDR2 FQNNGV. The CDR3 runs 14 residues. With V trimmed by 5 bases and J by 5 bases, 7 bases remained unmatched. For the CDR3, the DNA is TGTGCCAGCAGCGTTTATACAGGGGGTACTGAAGCTTTCTTT. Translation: CASSVYTGGTEAFF.

CDR3 sequence (DNA): TGTGCCAGCAGTCTACAGGGGGCAGCCACTGAAGCTTTCTTT. Translated: CASSLQGAATEAFF. J is TRBJ1-1 and V is TRBV27, with TRBD1 matching over 9 bases. The CDR3 runs to 14 residues. J lost 4 bases, V lost 5 bases, and 5 bases had no gene match. Germline loops: CDR1 MNHEY, CDR2 SMNVEV (reference sequence).

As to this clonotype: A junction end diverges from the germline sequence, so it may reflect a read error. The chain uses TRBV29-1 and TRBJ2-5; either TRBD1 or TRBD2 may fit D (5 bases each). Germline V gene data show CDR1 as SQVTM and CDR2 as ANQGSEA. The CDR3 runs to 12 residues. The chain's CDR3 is CSVRRDQKTQYF. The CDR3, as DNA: TGCAGCGTAAGACGGGACCAAAAGACCCAGTACTTC.

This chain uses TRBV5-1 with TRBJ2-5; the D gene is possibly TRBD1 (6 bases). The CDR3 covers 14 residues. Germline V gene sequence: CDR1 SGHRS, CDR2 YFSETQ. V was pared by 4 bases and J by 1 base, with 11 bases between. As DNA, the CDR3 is TGCGCCAGCAGCCTGGGACAAACCCAAGAGACCCAGTACTTC. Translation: CASSLGQTQETQYF.

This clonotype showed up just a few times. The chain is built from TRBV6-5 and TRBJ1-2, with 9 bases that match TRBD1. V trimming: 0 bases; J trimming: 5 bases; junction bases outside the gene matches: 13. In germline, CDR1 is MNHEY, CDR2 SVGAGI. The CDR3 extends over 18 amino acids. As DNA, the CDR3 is TGTGCCAGCAGTTACTCGACATTGTCCCGGACAGGGGTTTATGGCTACACCTTC. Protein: CASSYSTLSRTGVYGYTF.

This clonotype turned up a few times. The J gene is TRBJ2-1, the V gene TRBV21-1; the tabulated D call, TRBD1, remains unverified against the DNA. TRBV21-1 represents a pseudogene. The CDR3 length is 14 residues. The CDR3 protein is CASTSGGAYNEQFF. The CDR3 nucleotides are TGTGCCAGCACGTCGGGGGGGGCCTACAATGAGCAGTTCTTC.

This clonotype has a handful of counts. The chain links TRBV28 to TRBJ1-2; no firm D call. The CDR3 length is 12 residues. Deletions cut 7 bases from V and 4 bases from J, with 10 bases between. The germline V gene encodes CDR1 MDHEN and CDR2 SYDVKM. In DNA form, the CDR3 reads TGTGCCAGCAAAGGCAGTACCTATGGCTACACCTTC. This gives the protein CASKGSTYGYTF.

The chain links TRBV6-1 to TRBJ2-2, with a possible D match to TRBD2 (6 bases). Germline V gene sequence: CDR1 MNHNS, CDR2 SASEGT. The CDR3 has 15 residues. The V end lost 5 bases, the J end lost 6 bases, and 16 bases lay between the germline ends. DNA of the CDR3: TGTGCCAGCAGTTCGGAGGCCTCTAGCGCCGGGGAGCTGTTTTTT. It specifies CASSSEASSAGELFF.

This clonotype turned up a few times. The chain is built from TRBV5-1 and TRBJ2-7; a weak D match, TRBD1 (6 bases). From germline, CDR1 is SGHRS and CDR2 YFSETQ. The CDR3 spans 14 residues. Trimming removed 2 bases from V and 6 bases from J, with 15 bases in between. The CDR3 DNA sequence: TGCGCCAGCAGCTTCGACGGACAGACCCCCGAGCAGTACTTC. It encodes CASSFDGQTPEQYF. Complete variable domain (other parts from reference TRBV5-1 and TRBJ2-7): KAGVTQTPRYLIKTRGQQVTLSCSPISGHRSVSWYQQTPGQGLQFLFEYFSETQRNKGNFPGRFSGRQFSNSRSEMNVSTLELGDSALYLCASSFDGQTPEQYFGPGTRLTVT.

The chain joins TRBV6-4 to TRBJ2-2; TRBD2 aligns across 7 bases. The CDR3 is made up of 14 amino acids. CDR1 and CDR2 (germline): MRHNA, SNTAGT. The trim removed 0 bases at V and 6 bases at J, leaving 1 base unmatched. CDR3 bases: TGTGCCAGCAGTGACTCAGCGGGACCCGGGGAGCTGTTTTTT. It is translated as CASSDSAGPGELFF.

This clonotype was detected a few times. The CDR3 is CASREERARNTEAFF. For the CDR3, the DNA is TGTGCCAGCAGGGAGGAGAGGGCAAGGAACACTGAAGCTTTCTTT. V usage is TRBV2 and J usage is TRBJ1-1; no clear D. The V gene lost 6 bases and the J gene lost 1 base, with 15 bases spanning the gap. Germline V gives CDR1 SNHLY, CDR2 FYNNEI. The CDR3 has 15 residues.

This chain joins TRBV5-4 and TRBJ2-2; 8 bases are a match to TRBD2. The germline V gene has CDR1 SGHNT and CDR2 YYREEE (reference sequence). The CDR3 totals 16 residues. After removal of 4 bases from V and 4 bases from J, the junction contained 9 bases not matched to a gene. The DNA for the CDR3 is TGTGCCAGCAGCCCGACGGGGGGGCCGGGCACCGGGGAGCTGTTTTTT. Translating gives CASSPTGGPGTGELFF.

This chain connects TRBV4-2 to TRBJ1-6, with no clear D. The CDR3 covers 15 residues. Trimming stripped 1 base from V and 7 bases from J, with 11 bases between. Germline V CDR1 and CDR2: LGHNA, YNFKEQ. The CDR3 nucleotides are TGTGCCAGCAGCCAAGTCAACAGTCTAAATTCACCCCTCCACTTT. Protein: CASSQVNSLNSPLHF.

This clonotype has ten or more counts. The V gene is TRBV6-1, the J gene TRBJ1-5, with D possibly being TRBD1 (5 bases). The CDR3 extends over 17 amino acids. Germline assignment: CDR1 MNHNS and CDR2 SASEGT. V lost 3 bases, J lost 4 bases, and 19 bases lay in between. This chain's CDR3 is CASSDLDAAGGNQPQHF. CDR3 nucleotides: TGTGCCAGCAGTGATTTAGACGCTGCTGGGGGGAATCAGCCCCAGCATTTT.

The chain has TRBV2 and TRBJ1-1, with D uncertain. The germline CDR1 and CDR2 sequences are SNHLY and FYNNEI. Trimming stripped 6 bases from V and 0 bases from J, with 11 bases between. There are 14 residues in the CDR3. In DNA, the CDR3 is TGTGCCAGCAGCCCCAGGCTACTGAACACTGAAGCTTTCTTT. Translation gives CASSPRLLNTEAFF.

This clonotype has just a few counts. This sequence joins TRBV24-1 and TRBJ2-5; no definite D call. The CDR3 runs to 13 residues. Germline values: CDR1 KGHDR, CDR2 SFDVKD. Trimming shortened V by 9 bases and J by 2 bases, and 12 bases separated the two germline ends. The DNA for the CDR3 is TGTGCCACCCTCCCAGTAGTTCAAGAGACCCAGTACTTC. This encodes CATLPVVQETQYF.

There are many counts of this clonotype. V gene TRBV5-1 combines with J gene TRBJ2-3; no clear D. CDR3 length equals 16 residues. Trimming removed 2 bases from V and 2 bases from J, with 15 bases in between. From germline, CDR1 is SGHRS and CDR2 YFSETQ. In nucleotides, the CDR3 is TGCGCCAGCAGCTTATTCTCAGTGCCCAACACAGATACGCAGTATTTT. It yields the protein CASSLFSVPNTDTQYF.

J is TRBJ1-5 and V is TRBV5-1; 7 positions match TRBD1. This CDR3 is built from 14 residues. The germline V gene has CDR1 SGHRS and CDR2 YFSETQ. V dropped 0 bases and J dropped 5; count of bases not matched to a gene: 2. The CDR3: CASSLVGTDQPQHF. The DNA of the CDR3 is TGCGCCAGCAGCTTGGTAGGGACAGATCAGCCCCAGCATTTT.

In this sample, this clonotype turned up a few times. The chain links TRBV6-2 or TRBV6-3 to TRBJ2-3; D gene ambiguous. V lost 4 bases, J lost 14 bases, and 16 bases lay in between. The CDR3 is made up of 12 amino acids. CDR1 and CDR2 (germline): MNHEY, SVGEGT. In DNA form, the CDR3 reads TGTGCCAGCAGTTCAGCCGCTCTGGCAAGGTATTTT. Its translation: CASSSAALARYF.

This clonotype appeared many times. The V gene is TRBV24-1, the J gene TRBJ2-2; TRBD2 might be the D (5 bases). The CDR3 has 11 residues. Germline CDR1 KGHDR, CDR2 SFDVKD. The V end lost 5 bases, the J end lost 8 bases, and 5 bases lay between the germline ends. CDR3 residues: CATSGGGELFF. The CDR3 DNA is TGTGCCACCAGTGGCGGGGGGGAGCTGTTTTTT.

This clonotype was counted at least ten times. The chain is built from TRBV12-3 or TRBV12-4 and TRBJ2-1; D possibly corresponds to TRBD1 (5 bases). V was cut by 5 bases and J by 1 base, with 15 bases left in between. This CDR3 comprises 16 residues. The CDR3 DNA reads TGTGCCAGCAGTGTCGACAGCTTTACGTCCTACAATGAGCAGTTCTTC. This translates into CASSVDSFTSYNEQFF.

CDR3 sequence reads: CASSLSPQRGGSTDTQYF. The CDR3 nucleotides are TGTGCCAGCAGCTTATCACCCCAACGCGGGGGGAGCACAGATACGCAGTATTTT. The rearrangement links TRBV7-6 to TRBJ2-3; 8 nucleotides align to TRBD2. The trim removed 2 bases at V and 0 bases at J, leaving 10 bases unmatched. The CDR3 is 18 residues long. Germline CDR1 reads SGHVS; CDR2 reads FNYEAQ.

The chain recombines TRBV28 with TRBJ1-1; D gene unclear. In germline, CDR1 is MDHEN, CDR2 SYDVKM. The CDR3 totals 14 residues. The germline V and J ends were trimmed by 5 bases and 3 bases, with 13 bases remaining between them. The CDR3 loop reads CASSPQAQYTEAFF. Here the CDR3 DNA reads TGTGCCAGCAGTCCTCAAGCCCAGTACACTGAAGCTTTCTTT.

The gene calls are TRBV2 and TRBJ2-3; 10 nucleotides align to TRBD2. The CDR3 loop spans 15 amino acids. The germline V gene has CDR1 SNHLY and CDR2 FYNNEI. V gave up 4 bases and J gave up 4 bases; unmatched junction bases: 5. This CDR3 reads CASSVLAGDADTQYF. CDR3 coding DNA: TGTGCCAGCAGTGTCCTAGCGGGGGACGCAGATACGCAGTATTTT.